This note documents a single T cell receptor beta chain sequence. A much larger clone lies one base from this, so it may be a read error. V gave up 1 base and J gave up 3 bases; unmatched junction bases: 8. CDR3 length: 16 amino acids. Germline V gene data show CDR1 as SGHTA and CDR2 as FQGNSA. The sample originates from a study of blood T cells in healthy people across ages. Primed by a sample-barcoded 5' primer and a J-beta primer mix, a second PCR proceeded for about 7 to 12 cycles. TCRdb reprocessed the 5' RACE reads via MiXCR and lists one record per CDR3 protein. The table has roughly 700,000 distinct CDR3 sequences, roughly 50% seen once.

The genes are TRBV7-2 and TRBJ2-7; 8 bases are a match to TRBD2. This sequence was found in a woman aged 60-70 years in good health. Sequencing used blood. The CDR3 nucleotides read TGTGCCAGCAGCTTAGACGCAGCGGGGGAATACTACGAGCAGTACTTC. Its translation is CASSLDAAGEYYEQYF.